This TCR beta chain is drawn from a study of blood T cells in healthy people across ages (dated by TCRdb to about 2015). As for the study more broadly: In model experiments, roughly one uniquely barcoded TCR beta cDNA molecule per two T cells was captured by template switching. Age-related changes in TCR beta repertoire diversity were measured in the study by deep sequencing normalized with unique cDNA molecular identifiers. Four age groups were formed from the donors: young (average roughly 15 years), middle-aged (approximately 39), aged (around 62) and long-lived (82). To avoid experimental bias, donors of different ages were distributed randomly across sequencing lanes. The study analyzed two additional independent replicas of 1 million unique cDNA reads from the same blood draw for two donors, one aged 18 to 30 and one aged 80 or older.

Donors were 40 or so systemically healthy Caucasian individuals from Russia aged roughly 6 to 95 years. Approximately 10 milliliters of peripheral blood were collected from each donor into EDTA-treated Vacutainer tubes. Ficoll-Paque density-gradient centrifugation was used to isolate PBMCs, with at least 6 million per sample. Total RNA, at least 6 micrograms per sample, was extracted from PBMCs with Trizol reagent. For every donor, flow cytometry on a PBMC aliquot measured the percentage of naive CD45RAhigh/CD27high T cells. The CDR3 spans 14 residues, from the cysteine through the phenylalanine. Only the CDR3 part of the read is kept: 42 bases, read in frame from the first base. The germline V gene specifies SGHRS as CDR1 and YFSETQ as CDR2. V is cut by 4 bases and J by 5 bases, and the space between the germline ends is 15 bases. Points the paper makes about the study in general: Compared with the aged group, the long-lived group had more naive CD4+ T cells, fewer expanded clones and increased TCR diversity, a pattern suggesting age selection. As age increased, observed TCR beta diversity per million T cells dropped in a roughly linear way, and a significant reduction was already evident by age 40. Since profiling was done on bulk unsorted PBMCs, naive and antigen-experienced compartments could not be conclusively compared. Because donor CMV infection status was unknown, age-related changes in expanded clonotypes were potentially confounded. Observed TCR beta diversity correlated strongly with the percentage of naive T cells measured by flow cytometry. Estimates of total diversity based on one million sequenced T cells were considered lower bounds and underestimates.

The library was built by means of 5' RACE. Sequencing took place on an Illumina HiSeq 2500. A second about 6 to 11 cycle PCR used a sample-barcoded 5' primer and a J-beta primer mix. Each TCR beta cDNA molecule received a unique molecular identifier from a template-switch 5' adaptor carrying 12 random nucleotides. At least 3 million CDR3-containing paired-end reads were obtained from each sample. All of the RNA was converted into first-strand cDNA using the Mint cDNA synthesis kit, with a TRBC-specific oligonucleotide serving as the primer. After uracil-DNA glycosylase treatment, a first 18-cycle PCR used universal primers M1SS and BC2_uni_R on all cDNA. The study's processing was this. For normalization, 1 million high-quality reads were randomly selected from each sample, with every read carrying a distinct molecular identifier. Reads with shared molecular identifiers were discarded instead of being binned into consensus sequences. MiTCR, set to a Q25 quality threshold and the strictest error-elimination algorithm, was used for CDR3 identification, clonotype clustering and error correction. A nonparametric unseen species model using Euler transformation provided a lower-bound estimate of total TCR beta diversity. TCRdb took the public reads, trimmed them with fastp at Q25, ran MiXCR for clone calling and kept in-frame beta chains. Identical CDR3 proteins give one entry, which carries the most common genes and DNA. V and J calls and clone size were set by TCRdb, not the authors. In this sample the table shows roughly 800,000 distinct CDR3 sequences, under 40% of which occur a single time. The top ten clonotypes cover under 15% of the sample.

The sample holds many counts of this clonotype. Its binding antigen is unknown. Base qualities are not provided; no much larger clone lies one nucleotide away. The sequenced sample was blood. In this chain, TRBV5-1 is recombined with TRBJ1-2; the D gene is possibly TRBD1, with 6 bases matching. The source of this sequence is a man between 18 and 35 years old in good health. The CDR3 protein is CASSLDPGDYGYTF. The nucleotide sequence is given as TGCGCCAGCAGCCTGGATCCAGGGGATTATGGCTACACCTTC.